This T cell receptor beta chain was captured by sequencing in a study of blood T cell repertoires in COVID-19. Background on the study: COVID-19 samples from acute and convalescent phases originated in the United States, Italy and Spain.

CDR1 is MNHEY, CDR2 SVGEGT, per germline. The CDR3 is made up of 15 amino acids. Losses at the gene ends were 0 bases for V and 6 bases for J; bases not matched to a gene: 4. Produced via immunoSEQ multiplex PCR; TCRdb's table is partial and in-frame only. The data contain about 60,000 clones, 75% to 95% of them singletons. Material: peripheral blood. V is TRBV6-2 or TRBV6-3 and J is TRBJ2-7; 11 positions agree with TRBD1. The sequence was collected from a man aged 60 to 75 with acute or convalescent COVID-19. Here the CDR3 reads CASSYSTGTGGEQYF. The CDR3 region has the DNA TGTGCCAGCAGTTACTCGACCGGGACAGGGGGCGAGCAGTACTTC.